The 10 T cell receptor beta chains below come from one sample, sequenced in a study of cytomegalovirus exposure and HLA in healthy donors. Repertoires were generated with immunoSEQ multiplex PCR, while TCRdb's copy carries only in-frame clones and drops some. This table has 150,000 to 200,000 clones, about 95% appearing once. The material sequenced was PBMCs. The receptors come from a woman aged 18-29 years in good health and CMV-seronegative.

V is TRBV18 and J is TRBJ1-6; weak D call: TRBD1 (6 bases). V gave up 6 bases and J gave up 5 bases, with 11 bases separating them. CDR3 length: 14 amino acids. The germline CDR1 and CDR2 sequences are KGHSH and LQKENI. The CDR3 DNA sequence: TGTGCCAGCTCCTCGGACAGTAATAATTCACCCCTCCACTTT. This gives the protein CASSSDSNNSPLHF. The full variable domain, with the rest looked up from reference TRBV18 and TRBJ1-6, is NAGVMQNPRHLVRRRGQEARLRCSPMKGHSHVYWYRQLPEEGLKFMVYLQKENIIDESGMPKERFSAEFPKEGPSILRIQQVVRGDSAAYFCASSSDSNNSPLHFGNGTRLTVT.

This clone appeared once. V is TRBV30 and J is TRBJ2-6; 9 bases line up with TRBD1. CDR1 is GTSNPN and CDR2 is SVGIG in the germline V gene (reference sequence). This CDR3 region has 16 residues. Unmatched junction bases numbered 5, after V lost 5 bases and J lost 0 bases. The CDR3 region is CAWDRGTFSGANVLTF. Here the CDR3 DNA reads TGTGCCTGGGACAGGGGGACCTTCTCTGGGGCCAACGTCCTGACTTTC.

The V and J genes are TRBV2 and TRBJ1-4; 7 positions agree with TRBD1. The CDR3 length is 14 residues. With V trimmed by 9 bases and J by 4 bases, 8 bases remained unmatched. Germline V gives CDR1 SNHLY, CDR2 FYNNEI. The DNA for the CDR3 is TGTGCCAGTCGAAAACAGGGGATTAATGAAAAACTGTTTTTT. Protein sequence: CASRKQGINEKLFF.

The chain carries TRBV6-6 and TRBJ1-1, with 7 bases matching TRBD1. Trimming cost V 6 bases and J 11 bases; bases outside gene matches: 9. Looked up from germline, CDR1 is MNHNY and CDR2 is SVGAGI (reference sequence). The CDR3 runs to 12 residues. The CDR3 coding sequence is TGTGCCAGCAGCGGGACAGAGGTATTCGCTTTCTTT. It codes for CASSGTEVFAFF.

This clone has a single count. The chain combines TRBV5-1 with TRBJ2-5; TRBD1 agrees at 9 bases. Germline V gene lookup returns CDR1 SGHRS and CDR2 YFSETQ. This CDR3 has 14 residues. V was pared by 4 bases and J by 5 bases, with 6 bases of the junction left unmatched. As DNA, the CDR3 is TGCGCCAGCAGCATCCCGACAGGGGGGGAGACCCAGTACTTC. Translated: CASSIPTGGETQYF.

This rearrangement joins TRBV5-1 to TRBJ2-3, with D possibly being TRBD1 (5 bases). Germline values: CDR1 SGHRS, CDR2 YFSETQ. Trimming removed 7 bases at V and 0 bases at J, with 12 bases between. The CDR3 contains 14 residues. The CDR3 DNA reads as TGCGCCAGCGGATTAGGGGCTAGCACAGATACGCAGTATTTT. Encoded protein: CASGLGASTDTQYF.

This clone was found once. Because the CDR3's place on the DNA is in doubt, the DNA is left out and the CDR3 is given as listed by TCRdb. This chain connects TRBV21-1 to TRBJ1-5; no check of the table's D call, TRBD1, against the DNA was made. TRBV21-1 is given as a pseudogene. Including both end residues, the CDR3 is 17 amino acids long. CDR3 in amino acids: CASSKFGQGALDQPQHF.

The sample holds one count of this clone. The chain has TRBV7-9 and TRBJ1-6, with 9 bases aligning to TRBD1. Germline-derived CDR1 and CDR2 are SEHNR and FQNEAQ (reference sequence). V was clipped by 1 base and J by 5 bases; unmatched bases: 3. The CDR3 consists of 16 residues. The DNA of the CDR3 is TGTGCCAGCAGCTTAGTGGGGACAGGGAATAATTCACCCCTCCACTTT. The encoded protein is CASSLVGTGNNSPLHF.

The V gene is TRBV19, the J gene TRBJ1-1; possibly TRBD1 for D (5 bases). CDR1 LNHDA and CDR2 SQIVND come from the germline V gene (reference sequence). The CDR3 has 14 amino acids. The V end was cut by 5 bases, the J end by 5 bases, with 15 bases between. CDR3 in amino acids: CASSWGGEGTEAFF. CDR3 bases: TGTGCCAGTAGTTGGGGGGGTGAGGGGACTGAAGCTTTCTTT.

The rearrangement uses TRBV7-2 and TRBJ1-2, with D hard to call. Between the trimmed V and J ends, which lost 3 bases and 0 bases, there was a span of 8 bases. The CDR3 runs 14 residues. Germline CDR1 SGHTA, CDR2 FQGNSA. CDR3 DNA: TGTGCCAGCAGCTTTGTTCCTTCTAACTATGGCTACACCTTC. Translated, it gives CASSFVPSNYGYTF. Full variable domain (missing parts from reference TRBV7-2 and TRBJ1-2): GAGVSQSPSNKVTEKGKDVELRCDPISGHTALYWYRQSLGQGLEFLIYFQGNSAPDKSGLPSDRFSAERTGGSVSTLTIQRTQQEDSAVYLCASSFVPSNYGYTFGSGTRLTVV.